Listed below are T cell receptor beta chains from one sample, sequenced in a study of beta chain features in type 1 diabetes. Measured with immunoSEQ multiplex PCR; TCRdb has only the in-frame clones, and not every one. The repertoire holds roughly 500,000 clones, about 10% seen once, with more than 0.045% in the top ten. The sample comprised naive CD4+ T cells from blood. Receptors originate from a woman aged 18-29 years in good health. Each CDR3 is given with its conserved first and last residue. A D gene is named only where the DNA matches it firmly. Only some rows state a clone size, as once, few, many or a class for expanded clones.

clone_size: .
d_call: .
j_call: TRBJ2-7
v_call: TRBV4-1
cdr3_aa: CASSQLNWGRKNSSYEQYF
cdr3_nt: TGCGCCAGCAGCCAACTCAACTGGGGGCGGAAAAATAGCTCCTACGAGCAGTACTTC

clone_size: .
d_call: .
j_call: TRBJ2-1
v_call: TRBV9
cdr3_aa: CASSAPGAPQGEQFF
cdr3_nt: TGTGCCAGCAGCGCTCCGGGGGCCCCACAAGGGGAGCAGTTCTTC

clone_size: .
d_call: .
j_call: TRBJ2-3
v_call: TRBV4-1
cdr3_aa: CASSQASTDTQYF
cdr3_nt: TGCGCCAGCAGCCAAGCTAGCACAGATACGCAGTATTTT

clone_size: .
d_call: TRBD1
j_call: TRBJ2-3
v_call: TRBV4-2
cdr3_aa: CASSQEYRGSGDTQYF
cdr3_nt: TGTGCCAGCAGCCAAGAGTACAGGGGTTCAGGAGATACGCAGTATTTT

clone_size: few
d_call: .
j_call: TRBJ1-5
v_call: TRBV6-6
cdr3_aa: CASSYVFVEPQHF
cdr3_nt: TGTGCCAGCAGTTACGTATTCGTTGAGCCCCAGCATTTT

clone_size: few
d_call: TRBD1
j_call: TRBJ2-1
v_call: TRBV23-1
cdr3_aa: CASSQSDRDNEQFF
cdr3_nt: TGCGCCAGCAGTCAGTCGGACAGGGACAATGAGCAGTTCTTC

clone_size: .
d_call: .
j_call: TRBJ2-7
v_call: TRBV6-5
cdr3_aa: CASSSAVFYEQYF
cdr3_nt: TGTGCCAGCAGCTCAGCCGTATTCTACGAGCAGTACTTC

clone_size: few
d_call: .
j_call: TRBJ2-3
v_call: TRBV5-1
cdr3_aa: CASGAGVSGTDTQYF
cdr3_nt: TGCGCCAGCGGAGCCGGGGTCTCTGGCACAGATACGCAGTATTTT

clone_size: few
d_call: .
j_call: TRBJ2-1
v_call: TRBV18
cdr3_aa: CASSWAGNSYNEQFF
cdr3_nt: TGTGCCAGCTCATGGGCGGGAAACTCCTACAATGAGCAGTTCTTC

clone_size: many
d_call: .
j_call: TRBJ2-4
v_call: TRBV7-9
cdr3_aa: CASTISDIQYF
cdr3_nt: TGTGCCAGCACCATCAGTGACATTCAGTACTTC

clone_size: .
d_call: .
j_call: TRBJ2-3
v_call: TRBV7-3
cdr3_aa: CASSLLAFLDTQYF
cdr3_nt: TGTGCCAGCAGCTTACTGGCCTTCCTAGATACGCAGTATTTT

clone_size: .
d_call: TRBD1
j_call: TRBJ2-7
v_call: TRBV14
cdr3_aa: CASSQLGLPGQPSYEQYF
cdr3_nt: TGTGCCAGCAGCCAACTTGGCCTCCCGGGACAGCCTTCCTACGAGCAGTACTTC

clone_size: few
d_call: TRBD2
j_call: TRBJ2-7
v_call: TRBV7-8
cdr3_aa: CASSSVRTSPTREYF
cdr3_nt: TGTGCCAGCAGCTCAGTGAGGACTAGCCCGACCAGGGAGTACTTC

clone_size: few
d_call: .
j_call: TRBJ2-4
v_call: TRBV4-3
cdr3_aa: CASSQGWDPGNIQYF
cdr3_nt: TGCGCCAGCAGCCAAGGGTGGGACCCCGGAAACATTCAGTACTTC

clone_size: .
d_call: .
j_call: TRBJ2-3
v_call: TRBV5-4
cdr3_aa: CASSRSSADTQYF
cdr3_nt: TGTGCCAGCAGCAGATCTAGCGCAGATACGCAGTATTTT

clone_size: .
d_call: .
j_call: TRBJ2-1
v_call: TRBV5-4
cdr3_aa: CASSSSWSSYNEQFF
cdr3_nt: TGTGCCAGCAGCTCTAGCTGGAGCTCCTACAATGAGCAGTTCTTC

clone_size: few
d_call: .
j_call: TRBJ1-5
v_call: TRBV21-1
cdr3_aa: CASRQPQHF
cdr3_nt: TGTGCCAGCAGGCAGCCCCAGCATTTT

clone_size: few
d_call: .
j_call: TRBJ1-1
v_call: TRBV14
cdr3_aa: CASSQVFDTEAFF
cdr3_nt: TGTGCCAGCAGCCAAGTTTTCGACACTGAAGCTTTCTTT

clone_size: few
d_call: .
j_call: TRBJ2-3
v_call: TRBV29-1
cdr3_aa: CSGGGSTDTQYF
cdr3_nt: TGCAGTGGTGGTGGGAGCACAGATACGCAGTATTTT

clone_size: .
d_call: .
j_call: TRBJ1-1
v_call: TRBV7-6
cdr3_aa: CASSLMGGANEAEAFF
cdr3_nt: TGTGCCAGCAGCTTAATGGGGGGCGCGAATGAGGCTGAAGCTTTCTTT

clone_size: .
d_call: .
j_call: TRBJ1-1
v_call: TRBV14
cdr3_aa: CASSQERASPKVTEAFF
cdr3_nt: TGTGCCAGCAGCCAAGAGAGGGCCTCCCCCAAGGTGACTGAAGCTTTCTTT

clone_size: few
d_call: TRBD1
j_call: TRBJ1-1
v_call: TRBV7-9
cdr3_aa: CASSVTGGNTEAFF
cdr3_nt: TGTGCCAGCAGCGTTACAGGGGGGAACACTGAAGCTTTCTTT

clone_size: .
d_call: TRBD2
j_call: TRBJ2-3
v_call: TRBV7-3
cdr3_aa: CASSLRGTSGSTDTQYF
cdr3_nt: TGTGCCAGCAGCTTAAGGGGGACTAGCGGAAGCACAGATACGCAGTATTTT